Listed below are T cell receptor beta chains from one sample, sequenced in a study of blood T cell repertoires in COVID-19. Sequencing used immunoSEQ multiplex PCR; TCRdb keeps in-frame clones, though not all of them. The profile shows about 440,000 clones, around 89% of them singletons. Sequenced: peripheral blood. These receptors were taken from a woman aged 45 to 65 with COVID-19, enrolled during active disease. Both conserved end residues are part of each CDR3. The D gene is left open where the match is weak. Some rows mark clone size as missing; the rest say once, few, many or name a class of expanded clone.

CDR3nt,CDR3aa,abundance,j_gene,v_gene,d_gene
TGCGCCAGCCGCACCAGGGGGCCGAACACCGGGGAGCTGTTTTTT,CASRTRGPNTGELFF,-,TRBJ2-2,TRBV5-1,TRBD1
TGTGCCAGCAGCTTGGACTCAACTAATGAAAAACTGTTTTTT,CASSLDSTNEKLFF,-,TRBJ1-4,TRBV5-4,-
TGCAGTGCTAGTCTAGCATCGAGGGAGCAGTTCTTC,CSASLASREQFF,-,TRBJ2-1,TRBV20-1,-
TGTGCCAGCAGCCAAGTGTCGCGGGGGGGCACCTACGAGCAGTACTTC,CASSQVSRGGTYEQYF,-,TRBJ2-7,TRBV3-1/TRBV3-2,TRBD2
TGTGCCAGCAGCGTAGTTAGCGGGGGCTCTCAGTTCTTC,CASSVVSGGSQFF,once,TRBJ2-1,TRBV9,TRBD2
TGTGCCAGCAGTGACGGACAGGTAAAAATTAATCAGCCCCAGCATTTT,CASSDGQVKINQPQHF,-,TRBJ1-5,TRBV6-2/TRBV6-3,TRBD1
TGTGCCAGCAGTTCCTACAGGGGAAGCGGCACTGAAGCTTTCTTT,CASSSYRGSGTEAFF,-,TRBJ1-1,TRBV6-6,TRBD1
TGTGCCAGCAGCTTTGGCAGGATGGGCTATGGCTACACCTTC,CASSFGRMGYGYTF,once,TRBJ1-2,TRBV5-8,-
TGTGCCAGTAGTACGGTCTTAAGCGGGGAGGTTCCTACGGTGCAGTACTTC,CASSTVLSGEVPTVQYF,-,TRBJ2-7,TRBV19,TRBD2
TGTGCCAGTAGTATAGCCCCGACAGGAATTTCCTACGAGCAGTACTTC,CASSIAPTGISYEQYF,-,TRBJ2-7,TRBV19,-
TGTGCCTGGATCCCAATGGACAGGGCGTATGGCTACACCTTC,CAWIPMDRAYGYTF,-,TRBJ1-2,TRBV30,TRBD1
TGTGCCAGCAGCGGGCAGGTCGAAAAACTGTTTTTT,CASSGQVEKLFF,-,TRBJ1-4,TRBV5-6,-
TGTGCCACCAGTGACCCAACAGGGAGGAACACCGGGGAGCTGTTTTTT,CATSDPTGRNTGELFF,once,TRBJ2-2,TRBV24-1,-